This T cell receptor beta chain was recovered during a study of patients and donors after allogeneic stem cell transplantation. The length of the CDR3 is 13 residues. Trimming removed 6 bases from V and 5 bases from J, with 11 bases in between. This clonotype was detected ten times or more. Using its own MiXCR run on the RT-PCR reads, TCRdb lists one record per CDR3 protein. This table has about 7,600 distinct CDR3 sequences, 11% appearing once. The chain is built from TRBV12-3 or TRBV12-4 and TRBJ2-1; D not certain. Material for sequencing was blood, either unsorted or a sorted T cell fraction (not recorded which). The TCR comes from a human donor who was either an allogeneic HSCT recipient or a stem cell or donor lymphocyte infusion donor (not recorded which). It is not recorded whose cells these are; they may come from a transplant donor. Here the CDR3 reads CASRLRVDNEQFF. As DNA, the CDR3 is TGTGCCAGCAGGCTCCGGGTCGACAATGAGCAGTTCTTC.